Sequencing of this T cell receptor (beta chain) was carried out in a study of T cell responses to AZD1222 COVID-19 vaccine. Overall study findings and caveats: Elevations in Spike-specific TCR breadth and depth followed administration of two AZD1222 doses.

V was cut by 8 bases and J by 1 base, with 17 bases left in between. The CDR3 has 16 amino acids. Germline V gene lookup returns CDR1 ENHRY and CDR2 SYGVKD. Here immunoSEQ multiplex PCR was the method, and the copy in TCRdb shows in-frame clones only, minus some. The sample has about 110,000 clones; roughly 91% are singletons. This clone has a single count. Antigen specificity is unknown. V usage is TRBV10-3 and J usage is TRBJ2-2; TRBD1 is a possible D gene (5 bases). The input for sequencing was peripheral blood, taken on day 0 of AZD1222 vaccination. The sequence was obtained from an adult in good health. Here the CDR3 DNA reads TGTGCCATCGGGGCTATCGAATGGTTGAACACCGGGGAGCTGTTTTTT. The encoded protein is CAIGAIEWLNTGELFF.